This T cell receptor (beta chain) was obtained from a study of T cells in Graves' hyperthyroidism and ophthalmopathy. About the study: The blood sample was taken at first diagnosis, before treatment began.

The investigators amplified TCR beta CDR3 regions from RNA transcripts. HTBI primers were used for first-round RT-PCR of the TCR CDR3. TCRdb passed the multiplex PCR reads through MiXCR, listing each CDR3 protein once. The repertoire holds around 420,000 distinct CDR3 sequences, with roughly an eighth as singletons. The V and J ends lost 2 bases and 9 bases respectively, with 8 bases between them. The CDR3 sequence is 12 residues long. CDR1 is SGHTA, CDR2 FQGNSA, per germline. In this sample, this clonotype turned up many times. Sequences were obtained from blood. The chain combines TRBV7-2 with TRBJ2-1, with D perhaps matching TRBD1 (6 bases). This sequence originates from a woman aged 18 to 35 with Graves' hyperthyroidism. The CDR3 sequence: CASSLPRGEQFF. The DNA of the CDR3 is TGTGCCAGCAGCTTACCCAGGGGTGAGCAGTTCTTC.